Listed here are 26 T cell receptor beta chains from one sample, sequenced in a study of glioma-infiltrating T cells after dendritic cell vaccination. Time point denoted: after dendritic cell vaccination, including at tumor progression/relapse. The protocol was immunoSEQ multiplex PCR, while the TCRdb copy is restricted to in-frame clones and leaves out a portion. Of under 130,000 clones listed, about 90% are singletons. Sequencing was performed on blood, taken after dendritic cell vaccination. Receptor source: a human donor with glioblastoma.

This chain uses TRBV15 with TRBJ2-5; a possible D gene is TRBD1 (7 bases). Germline lookup yields CDR1 LNHNV and CDR2 YYDKDF (reference sequence). Trimming stripped 3 bases from V and 5 bases from J, with 13 bases between. The CDR3 has 14 amino acids. CDR3 DNA: TGTGCCACCAGCAGCCAGGGGGGTAGGGAGACCCAGTACTTC. Translated: CATSSQGGRETQYF.

The chain combines TRBV5-1 with TRBJ2-1; TRBD2 aligns across 8 bases. CDR1 and CDR2 from the germline V gene are SGHRS and YFSETQ. V lost 7 bases, J lost 5 bases, and 11 bases stayed unmatched. This CDR3 has 15 residues. The CDR3: CASQTGGRADNEQFF. The DNA of the CDR3 is TGCGCCAGCCAAACGGGGGGGAGGGCCGACAATGAGCAGTTCTTC.

The rearrangement links TRBV6-1 to TRBJ2-2; TRBD1 aligns across 8 bases. V was clipped by 4 bases and J by 6 bases; unmatched bases: 7. CDR1 is MNHNS and CDR2 is SASEGT in the germline V gene. The CDR3 has 15 amino acids. The CDR3 here is CASSAETGVSGELFF. The CDR3 DNA is TGTGCCAGCAGTGCCGAGACAGGGGTTTCCGGGGAGCTGTTTTTT.

The chain links TRBV11-2 to TRBJ1-2, with D unclear. The V and J ends lost 2 bases and 7 bases respectively, with 17 bases between them. The CDR3 totals 15 residues. Germline V lookup: CDR1 SGHAT, CDR2 FQNNGV. The CDR3 region is CASSLIAGGRGGYTF. CDR3 nucleotide sequence: TGTGCCAGCAGCTTAATCGCAGGCGGGCGTGGTGGCTACACCTTC.

This clone was observed a few times. The V gene is TRBV2, the J gene TRBJ2-7; D not certain. In germline, CDR1 is SNHLY, CDR2 FYNNEI. The V and J ends lost 2 bases and 12 bases respectively, with 14 bases between them. The length of the CDR3 is 12 residues. The CDR3, as DNA: TGTGCCAGCAGTGAACTGGCTACCCGACTGTACTTC. Its translation is CASSELATRLYF.

This chain connects TRBV18 to TRBJ2-3, with 9 positions matching TRBD2. The germline gives CDR1 KGHSH, CDR2 LQKENI. With 2 bases clipped from V and 2 bases from J, the junction kept 2 bases outside the gene matches. The CDR3 runs to 15 residues. The CDR3 loop reads CASSPSSGVTDTQYF. In DNA, the CDR3 is TGTGCCAGCTCACCATCTAGCGGGGTCACAGATACGCAGTATTTT.

V and J are TRBV7-9 and TRBJ1-5, with 7 bases identical to TRBD1. Per germline, CDR1 SEHNR and CDR2 FQNEAQ (reference sequence). The CDR3 runs to 14 residues. V was clipped by 5 bases and J by 3 bases; unmatched bases: 4. This chain's CDR3 is CASSRDSLNQPQHF. Here the CDR3 DNA reads TGTGCCAGCAGCCGGGACAGTCTCAATCAGCCCCAGCATTTT.

The chain carries TRBV30 and TRBJ1-2, with D hard to call. Germline CDR1 reads GTSNPN; CDR2 reads SVGIG (reference sequence). The V and J ends lost 0 bases and 8 bases respectively, with 16 bases between them. The length of the CDR3 is 14 residues. In DNA, the CDR3 is TGTGCCTGGAGTGTACGAGCCGGGGTGGGAGGCTACACCTTC. Translated: CAWSVRAGVGGYTF.

The V gene is TRBV7-8, the J gene TRBJ1-5, with 7 bases matching TRBD1. CDR3 length equals 13 residues. The V segment lost 1 base and the J segment 12 bases; nucleotides outside the gene matches: 6. Germline values: CDR1 SGHVS, CDR2 FQNEAQ. The CDR3: CASSLGGTANQHF. The CDR3, as DNA: TGTGCCAGCAGCTTAGGGGGGACAGCGAACCAGCATTTT.

The chain joins TRBV5-1 to TRBJ2-1, with a tentative D call TRBD1 (6 bases). Looked up from germline, CDR1 is SGHRS and CDR2 is YFSETQ. Trimming left V 1 base short and J 4 bases short, with 21 bases between. This CDR3 comprises 18 residues. CDR3 nucleotides: TGCGCCAGCAGCTTGTCGGCCTTACAGGGCGCGTCGTACAATGAGCAGTTCTTC. It is translated as CASSLSALQGASYNEQFF.

J is TRBJ1-1 and V is TRBV23-1; 8 nucleotides line up with TRBD1. Being an ORF, TRBV23-1 has a function that is uncertain. The trim removed 2 bases at V and 0 bases at J, leaving 2 bases unmatched. The CDR3 covers 15 residues. CDR3 sequence (DNA): TGCGCCAGCAGTCAACCGACAGGGGTGAACACTGAAGCTTTCTTT. It is translated as CASSQPTGVNTEAFF.

V and J are TRBV2 and TRBJ1-2; TRBD1 matches 8 bases. Germline V gene sequence: CDR1 SNHLY, CDR2 FYNNEI. The V segment lost 7 bases and the J segment 3 bases; nucleotides outside the gene matches: 4. This CDR3 has 13 residues. CDR3 region: CASTPDRDYGYTF. CDR3 nucleotide sequence: TGTGCCAGCACCCCGGACAGGGACTATGGCTACACCTTC. The full variable domain, rest sourced from reference TRBV2 and TRBJ1-2, is EPEVTQTPSHQVTQMGQEVILRCVPISNHLYFYWYRQILGQKVEFLVSFYNNEISEKSEIFDDQFSVERPDGSNFTLKIRSTKLEDSAMYFCASTPDRDYGYTFGSGTRLTVV.

By sample fraction, this clone is medium-sized. The CDR3 spells CAISAGGNTEAFF. The CDR3 bases are TGTGCCATCAGTGCGGGGGGGAACACTGAAGCTTTCTTT. The rearrangement uses TRBV10-3 and TRBJ1-1; TRBD1 might be the D (5 bases). The germline V gene encodes CDR1 ENHRY and CDR2 SYGVKD. V lost 4 bases, J lost 1 base, and 7 bases lay in between. The CDR3 runs 13 residues.

The chain combines TRBV7-8 with TRBJ1-5; 7 nucleotides line up with TRBD1. The germline V gene encodes CDR1 SGHVS and CDR2 FQNEAQ. CDR3 length equals 15 residues. J was trimmed by 5 bases and V by 5 bases; bases with no gene match: 9. As DNA, the CDR3 is TGTGCCAGCAGCCCCCTTAGGGGGCATGATCAGCCCCAGCATTTT. This codes for CASSPLRGHDQPQHF.

The chain uses TRBV5-1 and TRBJ2-7; TRBD1 might be the D (6 bases). This CDR3 has 16 residues. Trimming cost V 0 bases and J 5 bases, with 18 bases left between them. The V gene's germline CDR1 is SGHRS and CDR2 YFSETQ. The CDR3 DNA sequence: TGCGCCAGCAGCTTGGCTTCTCCGGGACAAACCAACGAGCAGTACTTC. It codes for CASSLASPGQTNEQYF.

The CDR3 loop is CASNFPGQGAADTQYF. The CDR3 DNA sequence: TGTGCCAGTAACTTTCCGGGACAGGGGGCTGCAGATACGCAGTATTTT. V gene TRBV19 combines with J gene TRBJ2-3, with 12 bases identical to TRBD1. The CDR3 runs to 16 residues. J lost 4 bases, V lost 7 bases, and 9 bases had no gene match. The germline V gene has CDR1 LNHDA and CDR2 SQIVND (reference sequence).

A single count supports this clone. The gene calls are TRBV28 and TRBJ2-1; 9 nucleotides align to TRBD2. Per germline, CDR1 MDHEN and CDR2 SYDVKM. The CDR3 extends over 14 amino acids. V lost 6 bases to trimming and J lost 9 bases; unmatched junction nucleotides: 9. The CDR3 coding sequence is TGTGCCAGCAGGGCGGGGGGGGGCCTGGGTGAGCAGTTCTTC. Its protein product is CASRAGGGLGEQFF.

V usage is TRBV7-8 and J usage is TRBJ1-2, with D maybe TRBD1 (6 bases). This CDR3 comprises 14 residues. Per germline, CDR1 SGHVS and CDR2 FQNEAQ. V lost 2 bases and J lost 2, with 9 bases in between. Here the CDR3 reads CASSLRTDNYGYTF. CDR3 DNA: TGTGCCAGCAGCTTACGGACAGACAACTATGGCTACACCTTC.

CDR3 region: CASSSEGAASEAFF. CDR3 DNA sequence: TGTGCCAGCAGTTCAGAGGGGGCCGCGTCTGAAGCTTTCTTT. The chain has TRBV6-5 and TRBJ1-1; 7 nucleotides agree with TRBD1. V dropped 4 bases and J dropped 6; count of bases not matched to a gene: 8. The CDR3 covers 14 residues. Germline V gene sequence: CDR1 MNHEY, CDR2 SVGAGI.

The V call is TRBV7-2, the J call TRBJ2-1; 8 positions agree with TRBD2. The V and J ends lost 4 bases and 11 bases, in that order; junction bases with no gene match: 10. The CDR3 extends over 14 amino acids. In germline, CDR1 is SGHTA, CDR2 FQGNSA. The CDR3 region is CASSSGTGGRQQFF. The CDR3 DNA sequence: TGTGCCAGCAGCTCCGGGACCGGCGGGAGGCAGCAGTTCTTC.

The CDR3 DNA reads TGCGCCAGCAGCCAAGGGGGGGGCGGTCGGAATGAGCAGTTCTTC. As protein: CASSQGGGGRNEQFF. The chain links TRBV4-1 to TRBJ2-1; D is perhaps TRBD2 (7 bases). Looked up from germline, CDR1 is MGHRA and CDR2 is YSYEKL. V lost 1 base and J 7 bases, leaving 14 bases between the germline ends. The CDR3 sequence is 15 residues long.

The chain uses TRBV5-4 and TRBJ2-5, with TRBD2 matching over 11 bases. Germline V gene data show CDR1 as SGHNT and CDR2 as YYREEE (reference sequence). J lost 11 bases, V lost 1 base, and 13 bases had no gene match. The CDR3 runs to 16 residues. The CDR3 nucleotides read TGTGCCAGCAGCTTGAATAGCGGGAGGGCGGCGCGTGAGCAGTACTTC. As protein: CASSLNSGRAAREQYF.

The J gene is TRBJ1-2, the V gene TRBV7-9, with TRBD1 matching over 8 bases. This CDR3 is 13 amino acids long. In germline, CDR1 is SEHNR, CDR2 FQNEAQ (reference sequence). V shed 2 bases and J 7 bases; nucleotides not matched to a gene: 3. This chain's CDR3 is CASSLPGQGGYTF. CDR3 DNA sequence: TGTGCCAGCAGCTTACCCGGACAGGGTGGCTACACCTTC.

The chain couples TRBV2 to TRBJ1-4; TRBD1 matches 7 bases. The CDR3 totals 15 residues. The V gene end was trimmed by 5 bases and the J gene end by 1 base; junction bases not matched to a gene: 4. Germline V gene lookup returns CDR1 SNHLY and CDR2 FYNNEI. The CDR3 reads CASSNTGVTNEKLFF. The CDR3 nucleotides are TGTGCCAGCAGTAATACAGGGGTAACTAATGAAAAACTGTTTTTT. The variable domain in full, completed from reference TRBV2 and TRBJ1-4, reads EPEVTQTPSHQVTQMGQEVILRCVPISNHLYFYWYRQILGQKVEFLVSFYNNEISEKSEIFDDQFSVERPDGSNFTLKIRSTKLEDSAMYFCASSNTGVTNEKLFFGSGTQLSVL.

This chain links TRBV6-5 with TRBJ2-5; 10 bases fit TRBD1. This CDR3 contains 16 residues. V dropped 4 bases and J dropped 4; count of bases not matched to a gene: 9. Germline values: CDR1 MNHEY, CDR2 SVGAGI. The DNA of the CDR3 is TGTGCCAGCAGTTCCGGGACAGGGGTAATTGGAGAGACCCAGTACTTC. Residues: CASSSGTGVIGETQYF.

The J gene is TRBJ2-1, the V gene TRBV14; 12 bases align to TRBD2. The CDR3 consists of 15 residues. V lost 0 bases to trimming and J lost 12 bases; unmatched junction nucleotides: 6. Germline V gives CDR1 SGHDN, CDR2 FVKESK. The DNA for the CDR3 is TGTGCCAGCAGCCAAGAATATCTAGCGGGGGGGCGGCAGTTCTTC. Translation gives CASSQEYLAGGRQFF.